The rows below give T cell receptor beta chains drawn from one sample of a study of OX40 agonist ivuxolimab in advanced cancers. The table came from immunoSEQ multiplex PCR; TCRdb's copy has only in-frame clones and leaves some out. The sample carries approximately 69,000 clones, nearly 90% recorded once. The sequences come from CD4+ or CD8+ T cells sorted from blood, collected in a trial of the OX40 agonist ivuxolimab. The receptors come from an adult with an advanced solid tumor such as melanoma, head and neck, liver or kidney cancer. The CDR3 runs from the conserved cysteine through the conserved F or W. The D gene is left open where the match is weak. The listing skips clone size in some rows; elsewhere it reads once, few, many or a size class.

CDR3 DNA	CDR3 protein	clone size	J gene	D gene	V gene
TGTGCCAGCAGCCGCCCGGGCTTAAACGGGCCCGATGAGCAGTTCTTC	CASSRPGLNGPDEQFF	NA	TRBJ2-1	NA	TRBV4-2
TGCAGCGTTGTGGGGGTGGGCGGCAATCAGCCCCAGCATTTT	CSVVGVGGNQPQHF	NA	TRBJ1-5	NA	TRBV29-1
TGTGCCAGCAGCTTAGCAGAGGCTCCCAATCAGCCCCAGCATTTT	CASSLAEAPNQPQHF	NA	TRBJ1-5	NA	TRBV7-9
TGTGCCAGCAGCCCAGGGTTCGGTGGAGCGGGAGTTTCCGGTGAGCAGTTCTTC	CASSPGFGGAGVSGEQFF	NA	TRBJ2-1	TRBD2	TRBV4-2
TGTGCCAGCAGTTTAATAGGGGGCCCTAATGAAAAACTGTTTTTT	CASSLIGGPNEKLFF	NA	TRBJ1-4	TRBD1	TRBV28
TGTGCCAGCAGCTTGCGCGGGAGGGCCTTGGGAGATACGCAGTATTTT	CASSLRGRALGDTQYF	NA	TRBJ2-3	TRBD2	TRBV7-8
TGCAGTGCTAGACAGAACACTGAAGCTTTCTTT	CSARQNTEAFF	NA	TRBJ1-1	NA	TRBV20-1
TGTGCCAGTAGTGCCGGACTAGCGATATACAATGAGCAGTTCTTC	CASSAGLAIYNEQFF	once	TRBJ2-1	TRBD2	TRBV19
TGCGCCAGCAGCCCGGGGGACAGGGGAAACTATGGCTACACCTTC	CASSPGDRGNYGYTF	once	TRBJ1-2	TRBD1	TRBV5-1
TGCGCCAGCAGCCCCACCGGGACAGGACTTTTGCAGCCCCAGCATTTT	CASSPTGTGLLQPQHF	NA	TRBJ1-5	TRBD1	TRBV10-1
TGTGCCAGCGGGATCCGTGGGGGAAGAATCTATGGCTACACCTTC	CASGIRGGRIYGYTF	once	TRBJ1-2	NA	TRBV28
TGTGCCAGCAGCTTGGCCCAGGGGCAGTACTTC	CASSLAQGQYF	NA	TRBJ2-7	NA	TRBV5-8
TGTGCCAGCAGACTCGACAGAGTTCATTCCTACGAGCAGTACTTC	CASRLDRVHSYEQYF	NA	TRBJ2-7	NA	TRBV6-1
TGTGCCATCAGTGAGGACAACTCCTACGAGCAGTACTTC	CAISEDNSYEQYF	NA	TRBJ2-7	NA	TRBV10-3
TGTGCCAGCAGCTTGGGTCCTGGAAGCTCCTACGAGCAGTACTTC	CASSLGPGSSYEQYF	NA	TRBJ2-7	NA	TRBV5-5
TGTGCCACCAGCAGAGCGGGGGCTGGAAACACCATATATTTT	CATSRAGAGNTIYF	NA	TRBJ1-3	NA	TRBV15
TGTGCCAGCTCACTGTCGTTGTTTGGGGACGAGCAGTACTTC	CASSLSLFGDEQYF	NA	TRBJ2-7	NA	TRBV18
TGTGCCAGCAGCAATGGTGGCCTAGCTCTTGGGGCCAACGTCCTGACTTTC	CASSNGGLALGANVLTF	NA	TRBJ2-6	NA	TRBV5-4
TGTGCCAGCAGTTTTAGGGGCTCAGAGACCCAGTACTTC	CASSFRGSETQYF	NA	TRBJ2-5	NA	TRBV28
TGTGCCAGCAGCTCTTATAGCGGATATACGCAGTATTTT	CASSSYSGYTQYF	NA	TRBJ2-3	NA	TRBV7-6
TGTGCCAGCAGGGACAGGGCGAACACTGAAGCTTTCTTT	CASRDRANTEAFF	NA	TRBJ1-1	TRBD1	TRBV27
TGCGCCAGCAGCCAAGATGGGACAGCTAATTCACCCCTCCACTTT	CASSQDGTANSPLHF	NA	TRBJ1-6	TRBD1	TRBV4-3